This T cell receptor beta chain was captured in a study of PD-L1 blockade in urothelial cancer. Trimming took 4 bases from V and 4 from J; bases not matched to a gene: 7. Germline V gene sequence: CDR1 SGHNT, CDR2 YYREEE (reference sequence). The CDR3 runs to 14 residues. This table comes from immunoSEQ multiplex PCR, and its TCRdb copy is limited to in-frame clones, with some not included. The table has 15,000 to 20,000 clones, about nine tenths seen once. This receptor was identified in a man between 50 and 59 years old with urothelial cancer. Specimen: PBMCs, collected around atezolizumab (anti-PD-L1) treatment. The chain employs TRBV5-4 and TRBJ1-2; 7 positions match TRBD1. CDR3 region: CASSPGDSGYGYTF. The CDR3 bases are TGTGCCAGCAGCCCAGGGGACAGTGGCTATGGCTACACCTTC.